The clone carrying this T cell receptor beta chain has at least ten counts. This specimen comes from a study of response to subunit inactivated influenza vaccine. Each CDR3 protein gets one entry after TCRdb re-called the RT-PCR reads with MiXCR. The sample yields 610,000 or so distinct CDR3 sequences, approximately 14% seen once. The length of the CDR3 is 14 residues. With 10 bases clipped from V and 3 bases from J, the junction kept 12 bases outside the gene matches. CDR1 LGHDT and CDR2 YNNKEL come from the germline V gene (reference sequence). V and J are TRBV3-1 and TRBJ2-7; 7 bases agree with TRBD1. The sequence came from a man between 50 and 59 years old who received an inactivated influenza vaccine. The starting material was PBMCs from blood, obtained about 13 days after vaccination. The CDR3: CATQQGPSFYEQYF. The CDR3 DNA reads as TGTGCCACCCAACAGGGGCCATCATTCTACGAGCAGTACTTC.